Below, 25 T cell receptor beta chains from the same sample are listed, as sequenced in a study of cytomegalovirus exposure and HLA in healthy donors (dated by TCRdb to about 2017). The method was the immunoSEQ multiplex PCR assay. For the multiplex PCR, a mixture combining 60 forward primers for TCR Vbeta segments and 13 reverse primers for TCR Jbeta segments was used. Not all clones reach the TCRdb copy of this immuneACCESS table, which keeps in-frame sequences only. Checked studies attribute under half of the gap to unresolved V genes and leave the rest unexplained. This sample gives approximately 120,000 clones in total; around 84% of them show up just once. The ten most abundant clones make up about 1.8% of the sample. Sequencing was carried out using PBMCs. These TCRs come from a man aged 18 to 35 in good health and CMV-seronegative.

The chain carries TRBV27 and TRBJ1-3; no clear D gene. This CDR3 comprises 11 residues. Germline assignment: CDR1 MNHEY and CDR2 SMNVEV (reference sequence). V was pared by 7 bases and J by 4 bases, with 5 bases between. CDR3 coding DNA: TGTGCCAGCATGAGAGGAAACACCATATATTTT. The encoded protein is CASMRGNTIYF.

J is TRBJ1-5 and V is TRBV27; TRBD1 agrees at 8 bases. Germline CDR1 is MNHEY and CDR2 is SMNVEV (reference sequence). The CDR3 totals 13 residues. The trim removed 6 bases at V and 7 bases at J, leaving 5 bases unmatched. Here the CDR3 reads CASSRGPGQPQHF. In DNA, the CDR3 is TGTGCCAGCAGCAGGGGGCCAGGACAGCCCCAGCATTTT.

The chain couples TRBV4-1 to TRBJ2-3; 15 bases agree with TRBD2. This CDR3 comprises 17 residues. CDR1 is MGHRA and CDR2 is YSYEKL in the germline V gene. V trimming: 5 bases; J trimming: 2 bases; junction bases outside the gene matches: 5. The CDR3 nucleotides read TGCGCCAGCAGCACCGGGACTAGCGGGGGGACCACAGATACGCAGTATTTT. Translated: CASSTGTSGGTTDTQYF.

V is TRBV6-6 and J is TRBJ2-1, with D perhaps matching TRBD2 (5 bases). CDR3 size: 14 residues. Trimming took 6 bases from V and 2 from J, leaving 11 bases between them. Germline V gene sequence: CDR1 MNHNY, CDR2 SVGAGI (reference sequence). CDR3 loop: CASSLAFPYNEQFF. In DNA form, the CDR3 reads TGTGCCAGCAGCCTAGCTTTTCCCTACAATGAGCAGTTCTTC.

This clone was counted a single time. The V and J genes are TRBV7-6 and TRBJ1-3, with 10 positions matching TRBD1. Germline loops: CDR1 SGHVS, CDR2 FNYEAQ. J gave up 2 bases and V 2 bases, and 12 bases lay outside the gene matches. This CDR3 region has 19 residues. The CDR3 nucleotides read TGTGCCAGCAGCTTAAGGGGGGATGACAGGGGGCGAACTGGAAACACCATATATTTT. Translation: CASSLRGDDRGRTGNTIYF.

The V and J genes are TRBV4-2 and TRBJ2-3, with TRBD2 matching over 10 bases. The germline V gene has CDR1 LGHNA and CDR2 YNFKEQ. Germline trimming cut 1 base from V and 7 bases from J; bases unmatched to any gene: 5. The CDR3 is made up of 15 amino acids. The CDR3 loop reads CASSQGPSGGNTQYF. The CDR3 bases are TGTGCCAGCAGCCAAGGTCCTAGCGGGGGAAATACGCAGTATTTT.

V is TRBV7-3 and J is TRBJ2-1; 10 bases are a match to TRBD2. V was pared by 6 bases and J by 8 bases, with 13 bases of the junction left unmatched. There are 16 residues in the CDR3. CDR1 and CDR2 (germline): SGHTA, FQGTGA. The CDR3 nucleotides read TGTGCCAGCAGTTCCCGCCCTAGCGGGGGAATGGATGAGCAGTTCTTC. Its protein is CASSSRPSGGMDEQFF.

This clone was detected only a few times. The chain employs TRBV7-6 and TRBJ1-1; D unresolved. Deletions cut 5 bases from V and 3 bases from J, with 13 bases between. This CDR3 is 14 amino acids long. Germline V gene lookup returns CDR1 SGHVS and CDR2 FNYEAQ. CDR3 loop: CASSPHGPDTEAFF. CDR3 nucleotides: TGTGCCAGCAGCCCTCATGGGCCCGACACTGAAGCTTTCTTT. Full variable domain (remainder filled in from reference TRBV7-6 and TRBJ1-1): GAGVSQSPRYKVTKRGQDVALRCDPISGHVSLYWYRQALGQGPEFLTYFNYEAQQDKSGLPNDRFSAERPEGSISTLTIQRTEQRDSAMYRCASSPHGPDTEAFFGQGTRLTVV.

The chain carries TRBV19 and TRBJ1-2; 7 nucleotides align to TRBD1. Trimming took 6 bases from V and 8 from J; bases not matched to a gene: 9. Germline V lookup: CDR1 LNHDA, CDR2 SQIVND (reference sequence). This CDR3 contains 13 residues. The CDR3 region is CASRAGGGGGYTF. The CDR3 coding sequence is TGTGCCAGTAGGGCAGGAGGGGGCGGCGGCTACACCTTC. Using reference TRBV19 and TRBJ1-2 for the parts outside the CDR3, the full variable domain is DGGITQSPKYLFRKEGQNVTLSCEQNLNHDAMYWYRQDPGQGLRLIYYSQIVNDFQKGDIAEGYSVSREKKESFPLTVTSAQKNPTAFYLCASRAGGGGGYTFGSGTRLTVV.

The gene calls are TRBV10-1 and TRBJ2-2; D perhaps matches TRBD2 (6 bases). V shed 8 bases and J shed 1 base, with 14 bases lying between them. This CDR3 is built from 15 residues. Germline V gene data show CDR1 as WNHNN and CDR2 as SYGVQD (reference sequence). The CDR3 nucleotides are TGCGCCAGCGGGCCCGGGGGAGGGAACACCGGGGAGCTGTTTTTT. Translating it yields CASGPGGGNTGELFF.

The rearrangement links TRBV11-2 to TRBJ1-1, with D unresolved. V gave up 9 bases and J gave up 10 bases, with 12 bases separating them. Germline values: CDR1 SGHAT, CDR2 FQNNGV. The CDR3 runs 10 residues. CDR3 coding DNA: TGTGCCAGTTCTGGGGAGACAGCTTTCTTT. This codes for CASSGETAFF. The complete variable domain, with remaining parts taken from reference TRBV11-2 and TRBJ1-1, reads EAGVAQSPRYKIIEKRQSVAFWCNPISGHATLYWYQQILGQGPKLLIQFQNNGVVDDSQLPKDRFSAERLKGVDSTLKIQPAKLEDSAVYLCASSGETAFFGQGTRLTVV.

This chain joins TRBV20-1 and TRBJ1-2, with no clear D. The CDR3 runs to 11 residues. V lost 4 bases, J lost 5 bases, and 8 bases lay in between. CDR1 is DFQATT, CDR2 SNEGSKA, per germline (reference sequence). CDR3 region: CSANRKYGYTF. Written as DNA, the CDR3 is TGCAGTGCTAACAGAAAGTATGGCTACACCTTC.

This clone occurred a few times. V and J are TRBV4-1 and TRBJ1-2, with D perhaps matching TRBD1 (6 bases). Trimming stripped 1 base from V and 4 bases from J, with 13 bases between. Germline V gives CDR1 MGHRA, CDR2 YSYEKL. The CDR3 runs to 15 residues. For the CDR3, the DNA is TGCGCCAGCAGCCAAGGGGCAGGGGCCCTCTATGGCTACACCTTC. Translation gives CASSQGAGALYGYTF.

The V call is TRBV4-3, the J call TRBJ2-2, with 7 bases that match TRBD1. Germline V gene lookup returns CDR1 LGHNA and CDR2 YSLEER. The CDR3 consists of 18 residues. V trimming: 0 bases; J trimming: 4 bases; junction bases outside the gene matches: 11. The CDR3 loop is CASSQEPRPTGSTGELFF. In DNA form, the CDR3 reads TGCGCCAGCAGCCAAGAACCTCGCCCGACAGGGAGCACCGGGGAGCTGTTTTTT.

The chain links TRBV4-2 to TRBJ2-1; 12 nucleotides match TRBD2. The CDR3 loop spans 16 amino acids. The J segment lost 3 bases and the V segment lost 1 base, leaving 1 base of the junction unmatched. Germline lookup yields CDR1 LGHNA and CDR2 YNFKEQ. The CDR3 protein is CASSQGTSGIYNEQFF. The CDR3 region has the DNA TGTGCCAGCAGCCAAGGGACTAGCGGGATCTACAATGAGCAGTTCTTC.

The rearrangement uses TRBV7-3 and TRBJ1-1, with 7 nucleotides matching TRBD1. The CDR3 contains 14 residues. The junction had 4 bases not matched to a gene; V was cut back by 5 bases and J by 1 base. Germline-derived CDR1 and CDR2 are SGHTA and FQGTGA. The CDR3 bases are TGTGCCAGCAGCGCCCGGACAGGGAACACTGAAGCTTTCTTT. It codes for CASSARTGNTEAFF.

This clone has only a few counts. The rearrangement uses TRBV11-1 and TRBJ2-7; 13 bases map to TRBD2. This CDR3 spans 18 amino acids. Trimming cost V 4 bases and J 1 base; bases outside gene matches: 10. Germline CDR1 reads SGHAT; CDR2 reads FQDESV (reference sequence). This chain's CDR3 is CASSSLGLAGLLSYEQYF. The CDR3 DNA reads TGTGCCAGCAGCTCGCTGGGACTAGCGGGGCTCCTATCCTACGAGCAGTACTTC.

The chain couples TRBV4-1 to TRBJ1-1; TRBD1 is a possible D gene (6 bases). The CDR3 extends over 16 amino acids. V lost 1 base, J lost 4 bases, and 16 bases lay in between. Germline V gives CDR1 MGHRA, CDR2 YSYEKL. The CDR3 DNA sequence: TGCGCCAGCAGCCAAGTTACTGCAGGGGCGAGCACTGAAGCTTTCTTT. Protein product: CASSQVTAGASTEAFF.

The chain joins TRBV19 to TRBJ1-1; D unclear. The CDR3 is 13 residues long. Trimming stripped 1 base from V and 1 base from J, with 4 bases between. The germline V gene has CDR1 LNHDA and CDR2 SQIVND (reference sequence). The CDR3 DNA is TGTGCCAGTAGTATAGGAGAGAACACTGAAGCTTTCTTT. Translated: CASSIGENTEAFF.

The rearrangement joins TRBV27 to TRBJ1-1, with unresolved D. Germline CDR1 MNHEY, CDR2 SMNVEV (reference sequence). The CDR3 has 15 amino acids. V gave up 5 bases and J gave up 0 bases, with 13 bases separating them. CDR3 nucleotides: TGTGCCAGCAGTCCCTGGCAGTCAATGAACACTGAAGCTTTCTTT. Protein product: CASSPWQSMNTEAFF.

The chain carries TRBV6-6 and TRBJ1-3; 7 bases align to TRBD1. The V gene end was trimmed by 2 bases and the J gene end by 5 bases; junction bases not matched to a gene: 3. Germline-derived CDR1 and CDR2 are MNHNY and SVGAGI (reference sequence). This CDR3 comprises 14 residues. CDR3 coding DNA: TGTGCCAGCAGTTACGACAGGGAACGAAACACCATATATTTT. Translated: CASSYDRERNTIYF.

The chain has TRBV9 and TRBJ2-7; the D gene is possibly TRBD2 (6 bases). The ends were cut back, 3 bases at V and 0 bases at J, with 10 bases in the middle. The length of the CDR3 is 14 residues. CDR1 and CDR2 (germline): SGDLS, YYNGEE. CDR3 residues: CASSGGDNSYEQYF. CDR3 nucleotides: TGTGCCAGCAGCGGCGGGGATAACTCCTACGAGCAGTACTTC.

The chain couples TRBV4-1 to TRBJ2-5; 10 nucleotides align to TRBD2. Near its end, the DNA agrees better with TRBJ2-7, so the J call may be wrong. Germline V gene data show CDR1 as MGHRA and CDR2 as YSYEKL. The CDR3 has 15 amino acids. This CDR3 is CASSQGPSGGYEQYF. DNA for the CDR3: TGCGCCAGCAGCCAAGGTCCTAGCGGGGGCTACGAGCAGTACTTC.

The chain carries TRBV12-1 and TRBJ1-1; the table names TRBD1, a call not compared with the DNA. TRBV12-1 is a listed pseudogene. This CDR3 has 16 amino acids. Here the CDR3 DNA reads TGTGCCAGCAGCTCCTTCCTCCGGGACAGCCTCACTGAAGCTTTCTTT. This translates into CASSSFLRDSLTEAFF.

The chain has TRBV5-1 and TRBJ1-1, with D hard to call. CDR3 length: 16 amino acids. Germline-derived CDR1 and CDR2 are SGHRS and YFSETQ. Trimming removed 4 bases at V and 4 bases at J, with 20 bases between. CDR3 region: CASSISRTLAGTEAFF. In DNA form, the CDR3 reads TGCGCCAGCAGCATTTCCCGGACTCTTGCTGGCACTGAAGCTTTCTTT.